This T cell receptor beta chain stems from a study of OX40 agonist ivuxolimab in advanced cancers. Study in general: Having had anti-PD-1, anti-PD-L1 or anti-CTLA-4 therapy before was allowed, and roughly 40% had some. Findings and limits, study-wide: The study found that CD8+ T cells averaged more expanded clones than CD4+.

The V end was cut by 4 bases, the J end by 0 bases, with 15 bases between. Germline assignment: CDR1 SGHRS and CDR2 YFSETQ. The CDR3 contains 16 residues. The protocol was immunoSEQ multiplex PCR, while the TCRdb copy is restricted to in-frame clones and leaves out a portion. The sample carries more than 40,000 clones, more than 70% recorded once. Regarding this clone: Its antigen is undetermined.

Anyone with autoimmune disease history or systemic immunosuppression was excluded. This clonotype originated in an adult with an advanced solid tumor such as melanoma, head and neck, liver or kidney cancer. The sequences come from CD4+ or CD8+ T cells sorted from blood, collected in a trial of the OX40 agonist ivuxolimab. The chain has TRBV5-1 and TRBJ2-3; D ambiguous. CDR3 coding DNA: TGCGCCAGCAGCAATCCGACGGGTTCTAGCACAGATACGCAGTATTTT. Translating it yields CASSNPTGSSTDTQYF. The full variable domain, in which reference TRBV5-1 and TRBJ2-3 provide the parts outside the CDR3, is KAGVTQTPRYLIKTRGQQVTLSCSPISGHRSVSWYQQTPGQGLQFLFEYFSETQRNKGNFPGRFSGRQFSNSRSEMNVSTLELGDSALYLCASSNPTGSSTDTQYFGPGTRLTVL.